This TCR beta chain was profiled in a study of cytomegalovirus exposure and HLA in healthy donors. Researchers ran the PCR with 60 Vbeta and 13 Jbeta primers. The assay was immunoSEQ multiplex PCR, and TCRdb's table has in-frame clones only and misses some. The sample records under 200,000 clones, 80% to 85% being singletons. Study observations and caveats: Later on, an analysis showed TCR association rates differing by HLA locus, with DRB1 the most and HLA-C the fewest. With high specificity and sensitivity, the classifier reportedly diagnosed cytomegalovirus status.

This CDR3 region has 19 residues. CDR1 PRHDT and CDR2 FYEKMQ come from the germline V gene (reference sequence). V lost 5 bases to trimming and J lost 7 bases; unmatched junction nucleotides: 19. This clone was detected once. Its antigen remains unknown. The sequence came from a human donor in good health. The sequenced sample consisted of PBMCs. This chain joins TRBV13 and TRBJ2-1, with 11 bases fitting TRBD2. Here the CDR3 reads CASSPQFGGYSGGGNEQFF. The CDR3 nucleotides are TGTGCCAGCAGCCCACAGTTCGGGGGCTATAGCGGGGGGGGGAATGAGCAGTTCTTC.